Below are 19 T cell receptor beta chains sequenced from a single sample in a study of neoadjuvant nivolumab and ipilimumab in lung cancer. Clones were read by immunoSEQ multiplex PCR, and TCRdb kept only the in-frame ones, dropping some. Among about 18,000 clones listed, around 86% were seen once. The sequenced sample was peripheral blood, obtained before neoadjuvant nivolumab, alone or with ipilimumab. The receptor source for this set is an adult with non-small cell lung cancer.

The genes are TRBV19 and TRBJ1-4; possibly TRBD1 for D (6 bases). Germline V gene data show CDR1 as LNHDA and CDR2 as SQIVND (reference sequence). Trimming took off 1 base at V and 10 bases at J, with 10 bases between the two ends. This CDR3 comprises 13 residues. The CDR3 region is CASSIVGTRKLFF. DNA of the CDR3: TGTGCCAGTAGTATAGTGGGGACACGAAAACTGTTTTTT.

The chain links TRBV2 to TRBJ2-7; 10 bases align to TRBD1. Looked up from germline, CDR1 is SNHLY and CDR2 is FYNNEI. This CDR3 is built from 15 residues. Trimming at V came to 4 bases and at J to 4 bases, leaving 7 bases not matched to a gene. The CDR3 DNA reads TGTGCCAGCAGTGCCCAGACAGGGGGCATGTACGAGCAGTACTTC. Translation gives CASSAQTGGMYEQYF.

This chain joins TRBV12-2 and TRBJ2-3. TRBV12-2 represents a pseudogene. The CDR3 spans 15 residues. The CDR3 bases are TGTGCAAGTCGCCTCATAAGGACGGACACAGATACGCAGTATTTT. It encodes CASRLIRTDTDTQYF.

CDR3 loop: CASSEYYGGIGNTIYF. The CDR3 nucleotides are TGTGCCAGCAGTGAATATTACGGAGGGATTGGAAACACCATATATTTT. The gene calls are TRBV25-1 and TRBJ1-3; D call uncertain. The V gene's germline CDR1 is MGHDK and CDR2 SYGVNS. The CDR3 contains 16 residues. Deletions cut 0 bases from V and 3 bases from J, with 12 bases between.

This chain connects TRBV18 to TRBJ2-1; 7 nucleotides agree with TRBD1. The CDR3 spans 14 residues. CDR1 and CDR2 (germline): KGHSH, LQKENI. The V segment lost 3 bases and the J segment 5 bases; nucleotides outside the gene matches: 4. Here the CDR3 DNA reads TGTGCCAGCTCACCGGGACAGCATAACAATGAGCAGTTCTTC. This sequence encodes CASSPGQHNNEQFF.

The chain links TRBV5-1 to TRBJ2-7; D is tentatively TRBD1 or TRBD2 (5 bases each). Trimming removed 7 bases from V and 5 bases from J, with 16 bases in between. The CDR3 length is 13 residues. Germline-derived CDR1 and CDR2 are SGHRS and YFSETQ. The CDR3 nucleotides are TGCGCCAGCTCTGGAGAGGGGTGGAACGAGCAGTACTTC. It yields the protein CASSGEGWNEQYF. Using reference TRBV5-1 and TRBJ2-7 for the parts outside the CDR3, the full variable domain is KAGVTQTPRYLIKTRGQQVTLSCSPISGHRSVSWYQQTPGQGLQFLFEYFSETQRNKGNFPGRFSGRQFSNSRSEMNVSTLELGDSALYLCASSGEGWNEQYFGPGTRLTVT.

The rearrangement joins TRBV6-5 to TRBJ2-7; D perhaps matches TRBD2 (6 bases). From germline, CDR1 is MNHEY and CDR2 SVGAGI. The CDR3 spans 11 residues. Between the trimmed V and J ends, which lost 6 bases and 9 bases, there was a span of 12 bases. As DNA, the CDR3 is TGTGCCAGCAGGGGCCCCGGGGGGCAGTACTTC. It translates to CASRGPGGQYF.

The genes are TRBV18 and TRBJ2-7; D possibly corresponds to TRBD2 (5 bases). This CDR3 region has 13 residues. The germline V and J ends were trimmed by 5 bases and 7 bases, with 15 bases remaining between them. The germline V gene has CDR1 KGHSH and CDR2 LQKENI. The CDR3 reads CASSADSSGEQYF. CDR3 DNA sequence: TGTGCCAGCTCAGCCGACTCCTCGGGGGAGCAGTACTTC. The full variable domain, its missing parts supplied by reference TRBV18 and TRBJ2-7, is NAGVMQNPRHLVRRRGQEARLRCSPMKGHSHVYWYRQLPEEGLKFMVYLQKENIIDESGMPKERFSAEFPKEGPSILRIQQVVRGDSAAYFCASSADSSGEQYFGPGTRLTVT.

J is TRBJ1-1 and V is TRBV19; D remains unclear. This CDR3 has 13 amino acids. In germline, CDR1 is LNHDA, CDR2 SQIVND (reference sequence). Trimming stripped 7 bases from V and 2 bases from J, with 11 bases between. CDR3 in amino acids: CASNPGVNTEAFF. The CDR3 DNA sequence: TGTGCCAGTAATCCAGGCGTTAACACTGAAGCTTTCTTT.

This clone has only one observation. The chain employs TRBV7-9 and TRBJ2-3; no definite D call. Trimming stripped 6 bases from V and 0 bases from J, with 7 bases between. The CDR3 is 13 residues long. CDR1 SEHNR and CDR2 FQNEAQ come from the germline V gene (reference sequence). This chain's CDR3 is CASRDGSTDTQYF. DNA for the CDR3: TGTGCCAGCAGGGACGGGAGCACAGATACGCAGTATTTT.

This chain uses TRBV18 with TRBJ1-4, with TRBD1 identical over 7 bases. This CDR3 comprises 15 residues. The J segment lost 8 bases and the V segment lost 4 bases, leaving 10 bases of the junction unmatched. Germline CDR1 and CDR2: KGHSH and LQKENI. The CDR3 DNA reads as TGTGCCAGCTCACGGGGGACAGCTCCGACAGAAAAACTGTTTTTT. This sequence encodes CASSRGTAPTEKLFF.

This clone turned up a few times. V is TRBV19 and J is TRBJ1-4; no definite D call. The CDR3 is made up of 14 amino acids. V gave up 3 bases and J gave up 8 bases, with 13 bases separating them. The germline gives CDR1 LNHDA, CDR2 SQIVND (reference sequence). The DNA for the CDR3 is TGTGCCAGTAGTATGGAGGAGGGAAGGGAAAAACTGTTTTTT. Encoded protein: CASSMEEGREKLFF.

V is TRBV7-9 and J is TRBJ2-2; no reliable D call. Germline loops: CDR1 SEHNR, CDR2 FQNEAQ (reference sequence). This CDR3 contains 14 residues. V lost 4 bases and J 0 bases, leaving 6 bases between the germline ends. The CDR3 here is CASSSTPNTGELFF. CDR3 coding DNA: TGTGCCAGCAGCTCCACCCCGAACACCGGGGAGCTGTTTTTT.

The chain joins TRBV29-1 to TRBJ2-2, with D tentatively TRBD1 or TRBD2 (7 bases each). V shed 7 bases and J shed 5 bases, with 20 bases lying between them. Germline lookup yields CDR1 SQVTM and CDR2 ANQGSEA. CDR3 length: 15 residues. CDR3 sequence: CSARGRGGGTGELFF. CDR3 nucleotides: TGCAGCGCCAGGGGGAGGGGAGGAGGGACCGGGGAGCTGTTTTTT.

V gene TRBV5-1 combines with J gene TRBJ2-7, with TRBD1 as a possible D gene (6 bases). V shed 4 bases and J shed 0 bases, with 11 bases lying between them. Germline-derived CDR1 and CDR2 are SGHRS and YFSETQ. CDR3 length: 14 amino acids. As DNA, the CDR3 is TGCGCCAGCAGCGTTACAGGGAGCTCCTACGAGCAGTACTTC. Encoded protein: CASSVTGSSYEQYF.

The chain joins TRBV5-4 to TRBJ2-1, with 16 bases aligning to TRBD2. With V trimmed by 5 bases and J by 6 bases, 5 bases remained unmatched. The CDR3 runs 16 residues. Per germline, CDR1 SGHNT and CDR2 YYREEE (reference sequence). For the CDR3, the DNA is TGTGCCAGCAGAGGGACTAGCGGGAGGGGATTCAATGAGCAGTTCTTC. Translated: CASRGTSGRGFNEQFF.

The V call is TRBV29-1, the J call TRBJ1-1; TRBD1 aligns across 9 bases. In germline, CDR1 is SQVTM, CDR2 ANQGSEA. The ends lost 7 bases at V and 4 bases at J; junction bases unmatched: 10. The CDR3 extends over 14 amino acids. CDR3 residues: CSAFSDRGGTEAFF. The CDR3 DNA is TGCAGCGCATTCTCGGACAGGGGTGGCACTGAAGCTTTCTTT.

The chain has TRBV11-2 and TRBJ2-7; 8 bases line up with TRBD1. CDR1 is SGHAT, CDR2 FQNNGV, per germline. The CDR3 contains 13 residues. J was trimmed by 2 bases and V by 5 bases; bases with no gene match: 2. This CDR3 reads CASSPDRAYEQYF. The DNA for the CDR3 is TGTGCCAGCAGCCCGGACAGGGCCTACGAGCAGTACTTC.

This chain links TRBV6-5 with TRBJ1-2; TRBD1 aligns across 7 bases. The CDR3 contains 12 residues. Germline CDR1 reads MNHEY; CDR2 reads SVGAGI. With V trimmed by 5 bases and J by 8 bases, 5 bases remained unmatched. The CDR3 protein is CASSPQTGGYTF. For the CDR3, the DNA is TGTGCCAGCAGTCCCCAGACAGGGGGCTACACCTTC.